The 16 T cell receptor beta chains below all came from one sample that was sequenced in a study of cytomegalovirus exposure and HLA in healthy donors. PCR involved 60 Vbeta and 13 Jbeta primers. Assay: immunoSEQ multiplex PCR; the TCRdb copy retains only in-frame clones and omits some. The data hold more than 90,000 clones, with roughly 80% observed a single time. The sequencing input was PBMCs. These receptors all stem from a man under 40 in good health and CMV-seropositive.

The chain has TRBV5-6 and TRBJ1-2, with D possibly being TRBD1 (5 bases). CDR3 size: 13 residues. Trimming removed 6 bases at V and 5 bases at J, with 14 bases between. CDR1 and CDR2 (germline): SGHDT, YYEEEE. The CDR3, as DNA: TGTGCCAGCAATCTCGACAGTAGATATGGCTACACCTTC. Translated: CASNLDSRYGYTF.

This sequence joins TRBV5-4 and TRBJ2-1; maybe TRBD1 (5 bases). Germline V lookup: CDR1 SGHNT, CDR2 YYREEE (reference sequence). V dropped 4 bases and J dropped 2 bases, with 10 bases sitting between them. This CDR3 has 14 amino acids. The DNA of the CDR3 is TGTGCCAGCAGCGCTGACAGTGCCTACAATGAGCAGTTCTTC. Translation gives CASSADSAYNEQFF. Full variable domain (outside the CDR3, taken from reference TRBV5-4 and TRBJ2-1): ETGVTQSPTHLIKTRGQQVTLRCSSQSGHNTVSWYQQALGQGPQFIFQYYREEENGRGNFPPRFSGLQFPNYSSELNVNALELDDSALYLCASSADSAYNEQFFGPGTRLTVL.

The J gene is TRBJ2-5, the V gene TRBV5-6, with 8 bases aligning to TRBD2. The CDR3 spans 14 residues. Germline lookup yields CDR1 SGHDT and CDR2 YYEEEE. With 3 bases clipped from V and 9 bases from J, the junction kept 10 bases outside the gene matches. Written as DNA, the CDR3 is TGTGCCAGCAGCTCACCAGCGGGGGTAGGGGCCCAGTACTTC. It yields the protein CASSSPAGVGAQYF.

V is TRBV2 and J is TRBJ2-7; a weak D match, TRBD1 (6 bases). The CDR3 spans 13 residues. CDR1 and CDR2 from the germline V gene are SNHLY and FYNNEI. Trimming took 5 bases from V and 3 from J, leaving 11 bases between them. The CDR3 nucleotides are TGTGCCAGCAGTTGGGGGCCGAACTACGAGCAGTACTTC. It is translated as CASSWGPNYEQYF.

The chain carries TRBV19 and TRBJ1-4; no definite D call. The CDR3 sequence is 13 residues long. Germline V gene lookup returns CDR1 LNHDA and CDR2 SQIVND (reference sequence). V lost 4 bases, J lost 8 bases, and 11 bases lay in between. The CDR3 sequence is CASSSSRGEKLFF. CDR3 nucleotide sequence: TGTGCCAGTAGTAGCTCCCGCGGGGAAAAACTGTTTTTT.

The genes are TRBV10-2 and TRBJ2-3; D remains unclear. In germline, CDR1 is WSHSY, CDR2 SAAADI. The CDR3 sequence is 12 residues long. The V end was cut by 7 bases, the J end by 0 bases, with 5 bases between. DNA of the CDR3: TGCGCCAGCACCGTTAGCACAGATACGCAGTATTTT. Protein product: CASTVSTDTQYF.

The chain has TRBV18 and TRBJ2-7, with D possibly being TRBD1 (5 bases). V was trimmed by 3 bases and J by 3 bases, leaving 9 bases between them. CDR3 length: 13 amino acids. CDR1 and CDR2 (germline): KGHSH, LQKENI. CDR3 bases: TGTGCCAGCTCACCGGAAGACAGCTACGAGCAGTACGTC. Translating gives CASSPEDSYEQYV.

The chain recombines TRBV10-3 with TRBJ2-4, with 9 bases identical to TRBD1. The trim removed 3 bases at V and 10 bases at J, leaving 13 bases unmatched. Germline CDR1 is ENHRY and CDR2 is SYGVKD. CDR3 length equals 16 residues. In DNA form, the CDR3 reads TGTGCCATCAGTGAAGTTACAGGGGGCTCCCATGGGATTCAGTACTTC. Translation gives CAISEVTGGSHGIQYF.

J is TRBJ2-2 and V is TRBV30; unclear D gene. There are 13 residues in the CDR3. Trimming cost V 2 bases and J 6 bases, with 10 bases left between them. The germline V gene has CDR1 GTSNPN and CDR2 SVGIG (reference sequence). The CDR3 DNA reads as TGTGCCTGGAGTCGAACAGCCTCCGGGGAGCTGTTTTTT. Its translation is CAWSRTASGELFF.

The CDR3 loop reads CASSPGQGSYSNQPQHF. CDR3 nucleotide sequence: TGCGCCAGCAGCCCGGGACAGGGGTCCTATAGCAATCAGCCCCAGCATTTT. The V and J genes are TRBV4-1 and TRBJ1-5, with TRBD1 identical over 10 bases. J lost 0 bases, V lost 4 bases, and 6 bases had no gene match. There are 17 residues in the CDR3. Germline V gene data show CDR1 as MGHRA and CDR2 as YSYEKL.

J is TRBJ1-1 and V is TRBV5-4; possibly TRBD1 for D (6 bases). The CDR3 has 16 amino acids. Germline V gives CDR1 SGHNT, CDR2 YYREEE (reference sequence). The germline V and J ends were trimmed by 5 bases and 0 bases, with 17 bases remaining between them. CDR3 region: CASSREPGAVNTEAFF. The CDR3 bases are TGTGCCAGCAGTCGCGAACCAGGGGCGGTGAACACTGAAGCTTTCTTT.

The DNA for the CDR3 is TGTGCCAGCAGCCCAATGGGACTAGCGGGGGGGCCAACCTACGAGCAGTACTTC. Translated, it gives CASSPMGLAGGPTYEQYF. The chain couples TRBV13 to TRBJ2-5, with 16 bases fitting TRBD2. The end of the DNA fits TRBJ2-7 better, so the J call may be wrong. This CDR3 spans 18 amino acids. Germline-derived CDR1 and CDR2 are PRHDT and FYEKMQ (reference sequence).

This chain links TRBV4-1 with TRBJ2-3; tentative D call: TRBD1 (7 bases). Trimming removed 1 base at V and 2 bases at J, with 13 bases between. Germline CDR1 and CDR2: MGHRA and YSYEKL. The CDR3 sequence is 16 residues long. In DNA form, the CDR3 reads TGCGCCAGCAGCCAAGGACAGGGACTCTACACAGATACGCAGTATTTT. Amino acids: CASSQGQGLYTDTQYF.

This clone occurred once. The sample contains more than one DNA sequence encoding this CDR3. This sequence joins TRBV19 and TRBJ1-2; 9 nucleotides match TRBD1. This CDR3 comprises 15 residues. The ends lost 6 bases at V and 11 bases at J; junction bases unmatched: 16. CDR1 and CDR2 from the germline V gene are LNHDA and SQIVND (reference sequence). In nucleotides, the CDR3 is TGTGCCAGTAGCCCTCAGGGACAGGGTGCTATGGGTTACACCTTC. This gives the protein CASSPQGQGAMGYTF.

This clone has only one observation. V and J are TRBV7-9 and TRBJ1-4; TRBD1 matches 9 bases. Trimming removed 6 bases from V and 7 bases from J; junction bases left unmatched: 9. The CDR3 length is 15 residues. Germline V lookup: CDR1 SEHNR, CDR2 FQNEAQ (reference sequence). The CDR3: CASSLPGQGSEKLFF. CDR3 sequence (DNA): TGTGCCAGCAGTCTCCCGGGACAGGGAAGTGAAAAACTGTTTTTT.

The gene calls are TRBV2 and TRBJ2-1; tentative D call: TRBD2 (5 bases). Germline V CDR1 and CDR2: SNHLY, FYNNEI. Between the trimmed V and J ends, which lost 8 bases and 12 bases, there was a span of 17 bases. This CDR3 is built from 12 residues. The CDR3 here is CASSPGGAGQFF. In DNA form, the CDR3 reads TGTGCCAGCTCGCCGGGTGGCGCGGGGCAGTTCTTC.